These 18 T cell receptor beta chains originate from one sample sequenced in a study of human T cells and chemical hapten exposure. Sample time point: pre-sensitization, week 0. Treatment defined: therapeutic diphenylcyclopropenone sensitization with weekly scalp DPC. TCRdb itself ran the RACE reads through MiXCR, one entry per CDR3 protein. This table holds about 80,000 distinct CDR3 sequences, about 14% found once. Sample: whole blood, taken in connection with sensitization to the hapten diphenylcyclopropenone (DPC). These receptors were taken from a woman aged 50 to 60 with alopecia areata. Some clones in this sample may be carry-over from other donors' samples.

There are a few counts of this clonotype. The chain employs TRBV5-6 and TRBJ2-3; perhaps TRBD1 as D (5 bases). CDR3 length: 15 residues. Germline V gene sequence: CDR1 SGHDT, CDR2 YYEEEE. V lost 0 bases and J lost 2, with 10 bases in between. The CDR3 DNA sequence: TGTGCCAGCAGCTTGGTAGGGGCATCCACAGATACGCAGTATTTT. Protein: CASSLVGASTDTQYF.

CDR3 DNA sequence: TGTGCCAGCAGTTTAGGTAGCGGGAGGTTAGAGACCCAGTACTTC. As protein: CASSLGSGRLETQYF. The rearrangement links TRBV28 to TRBJ2-5; TRBD2 agrees at 10 bases. Trimming removed 2 bases from V and 4 bases from J; junction bases left unmatched: 4. Germline loops: CDR1 MDHEN, CDR2 SYDVKM. There are 15 residues in the CDR3.

Only a few counts were recorded for this clonotype. The chain links TRBV7-2 to TRBJ2-7; D is unresolved. This CDR3 has 12 amino acids. Germline CDR1 reads SGHTA; CDR2 reads FQGNSA. V shed 4 bases and J shed 2 bases, with 6 bases lying between them. The CDR3, as DNA: TGTGCCAGCAGCTCCTTCACCTACGAGCAGTACTTC. Its translation: CASSSFTYEQYF.

This clonotype was detected only a few times. This chain connects TRBV4-1 to TRBJ1-2; D not certain. The germline V and J ends were trimmed by 1 base and 3 bases, with 15 bases remaining between them. The CDR3 is made up of 16 amino acids. Looked up from germline, CDR1 is MGHRA and CDR2 is YSYEKL. In DNA, the CDR3 is TGCGCCAGCAGCCAAGTTGGTAGGGCGAAAGACTATGGCTACACCTTC. Translating it yields CASSQVGRAKDYGYTF.

In this sample, this clonotype turned up a few times. This chain links TRBV20-1 with TRBJ1-5; a possible D gene is TRBD1 (5 bases). Germline assignment: CDR1 DFQATT and CDR2 SNEGSKA (reference sequence). The CDR3 totals 17 residues. The V end lost 2 bases, the J end lost 0 bases, and 17 bases lay between the germline ends. The CDR3 spells CSARQGAGIGSNQPQHF. DNA of the CDR3: TGCAGTGCTAGACAGGGTGCGGGGATAGGTAGCAATCAGCCCCAGCATTTT.

This clonotype was counted only a few times. The chain is built from TRBV18 and TRBJ1-2; D might be TRBD1 (6 bases). CDR1 is KGHSH, CDR2 LQKENI, per germline. The CDR3 loop spans 16 amino acids. Trimming stripped 5 bases from V and 4 bases from J, with 20 bases between. CDR3: CASSLTGTTRGYGYTF. In nucleotides, the CDR3 is TGTGCCAGCTCATTAACCGGGACCACCAGGGGCTATGGCTACACCTTC.

J is TRBJ1-1 and V is TRBV19; no firm D call. V was trimmed by 3 bases and J by 2 bases, leaving 13 bases between them. Germline CDR1 reads LNHDA; CDR2 reads SQIVND (reference sequence). This CDR3 is built from 15 residues. The CDR3 coding sequence is TGTGCCAGTAGTATTGAGCAGACCCGAAACACTGAAGCTTTCTTT. Protein product: CASSIEQTRNTEAFF.

Only a few counts were recorded for this clonotype. The CDR3 region has the DNA TGTGCCTGGAGTGTACGCCTAGCGGGAGTACCCCGTAACAATGAGCAGTTCTTC. Protein sequence: CAWSVRLAGVPRNNEQFF. The V call is TRBV30, the J call TRBJ2-1, with 10 bases fitting TRBD2. CDR3 size: 18 residues. J gave up 5 bases and V 0 bases, and 13 bases lay outside the gene matches. The germline V gene encodes CDR1 GTSNPN and CDR2 SVGIG (reference sequence).

The chain is built from TRBV30 and TRBJ2-7; D may be TRBD1 or TRBD2 (5 bases each). Germline loops: CDR1 GTSNPN, CDR2 SVGIG (reference sequence). The length of the CDR3 is 15 residues. V was trimmed by 2 bases and J by 2 bases, leaving 16 bases between them. The chain's CDR3 is CAWSLGVQRAYEQYF. CDR3 bases: TGTGCCTGGAGTTTGGGGGTCCAGAGGGCCTACGAGCAGTACTTC.

The V and J genes are TRBV7-2 and TRBJ2-3, with D perhaps TRBD1 (7 bases). V was clipped by 6 bases and J by 4 bases, with 14 bases between them. Germline CDR1 and CDR2: SGHTA and FQGNSA. This CDR3 contains 14 residues. In nucleotides, the CDR3 is TGTGCCAGCAGAAGGACAGGAGGGGCAGATACGCAGTATTTT. Amino acids: CASRRTGGADTQYF.

In its sample, this clonotype was seen a few times. The chain employs TRBV20-1 and TRBJ2-7, with D uncertain. Germline CDR1 and CDR2: DFQATT and SNEGSKA (reference sequence). Trimming cost V 3 bases and J 2 bases, with 11 bases left between them. The length of the CDR3 is 13 residues. CDR3 sequence (DNA): TGCAGTGCTAGTTTACCGCGACCCTACGAGCAGTACTTC. It translates to CSASLPRPYEQYF.

This clonotype has only a few counts. The CDR3 sequence: CASTLHTEAFF. The CDR3 DNA reads TGTGCCAGCACTCTTCACACTGAAGCTTTCTTT. This sequence joins TRBV28 and TRBJ1-1; no reliable D call. Trimming removed 7 bases at V and 3 bases at J, with 6 bases between. The CDR3 is 11 residues long. The V gene's germline CDR1 is MDHEN and CDR2 SYDVKM.

In this sample, this clonotype turned up a few times. The J gene is TRBJ2-7, the V gene TRBV14; possibly TRBD1 or TRBD2 for D (6 bases each). V gave up 0 bases and J gave up 3 bases, with 24 bases separating them. From germline, CDR1 is SGHDN and CDR2 FVKESK. CDR3 length: 19 amino acids. CDR3 DNA: TGTGCCAGCAGCCAAGATCCGGGGGCGCCTTCACAAATACTCTACGAGCAGTACTTC. Translation: CASSQDPGAPSQILYEQYF. Variable domain in full (rest from reference TRBV14 and TRBJ2-7): EAGVTQFPSHSVIEKGQTVTLRCDPISGHDNLYWYRRVMGKEIKFLLHFVKESKQDESGMPNNRFLAERTGGTYSTLKVQPAELEDSGVYFCASSQDPGAPSQILYEQYFGPGTRLTVT.

This clonotype has a count of ten or more. The genes are TRBV6-4 and TRBJ2-1; 11 bases map to TRBD1. Trimming at V came to 2 bases and at J to 6 bases, leaving 0 bases not matched to a gene. The germline gives CDR1 MRHNA, CDR2 SNTAGT. The CDR3 is made up of 14 amino acids. Written as DNA, the CDR3 is TGTGCCAGCAGTGACGGGACAGGGGGCAATGAGCAGTTCTTC. Its translation: CASSDGTGGNEQFF.

This clonotype has ten or more counts. This rearrangement joins TRBV12-3 or TRBV12-4 to TRBJ1-5; 7 bases line up with TRBD1. CDR3 length equals 13 residues. V lost 6 bases, J lost 1 base, and 0 bases stayed unmatched. CDR3 residues: CASRQGSNQPQHF. The CDR3 nucleotides read TGTGCCAGCAGACAGGGGAGCAATCAGCCCCAGCATTTT.

The gene calls are TRBV20-1 and TRBJ2-1, with TRBD2 identical over 12 bases. CDR1 and CDR2 (germline): DFQATT, SNEGSKA (reference sequence). Trimming cost V 4 bases and J 7 bases; bases outside gene matches: 5. This CDR3 comprises 14 residues. CDR3 in amino acids: CSAKTSGRRNEQFF. DNA for the CDR3: TGCAGTGCTAAGACTAGCGGGAGAAGGAATGAGCAGTTCTTC.

This chain links TRBV6-2 or TRBV6-3 with TRBJ2-7; D gene ambiguous. V lost 6 bases, J lost 7 bases, and 16 bases lay in between. CDR1 is MNHEY, CDR2 SVGEGT, per germline. There are 13 residues in the CDR3. Written as DNA, the CDR3 is TGTGCCAGCAGCCGCAGAATACTACGTGAGCAGTACTTC. This translates into CASSRRILREQYF.

This clonotype was counted ten times or more. The CDR3 here is CASSLAGWATEAFF. In DNA form, the CDR3 reads TGTGCCAGCAGCTTAGCCGGGTGGGCCACTGAAGCTTTCTTT. The chain has TRBV7-8 and TRBJ1-1; no clear D. The CDR3 runs 14 residues. V gave up 0 bases and J gave up 4 bases, with 9 bases separating them. The germline CDR1 and CDR2 sequences are SGHVS and FQNEAQ.